This T cell receptor beta chain was captured by sequencing in a study of blood T cell repertoires in COVID-19. The Seattle patients, enrolled during active infection, were followed longitudinally. Germline V lookup: CDR1 SNHLY, CDR2 FYNNEI. This CDR3 has 14 residues. Trimming at V came to 5 bases and at J to 6 bases, leaving 9 bases not matched to a gene. The table came from immunoSEQ multiplex PCR; TCRdb's copy has only in-frame clones and leaves some out. The repertoire holds some 220,000 clones, approximately 85% seen once, with more than 2% in the top ten. This clone was seen a single time. The receptor was isolated from a woman between 70 and 85 years old with COVID-19, enrolled during active disease. Sequenced: peripheral blood. The chain links TRBV2 to TRBJ2-7; 8 nucleotides line up with TRBD1. The CDR3 sequence: CASSRGQALGEQYF. In DNA form, the CDR3 reads TGTGCCAGCAGTCGGGGACAGGCTTTGGGCGAGCAGTACTTC.